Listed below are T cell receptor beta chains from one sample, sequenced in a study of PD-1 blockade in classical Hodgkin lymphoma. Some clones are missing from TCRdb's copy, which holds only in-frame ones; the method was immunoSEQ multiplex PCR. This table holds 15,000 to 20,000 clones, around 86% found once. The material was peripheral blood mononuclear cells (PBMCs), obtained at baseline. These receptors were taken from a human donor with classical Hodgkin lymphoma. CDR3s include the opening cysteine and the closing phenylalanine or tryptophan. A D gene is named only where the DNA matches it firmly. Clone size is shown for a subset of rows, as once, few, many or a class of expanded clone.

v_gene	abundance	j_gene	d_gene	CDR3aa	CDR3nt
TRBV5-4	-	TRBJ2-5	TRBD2	CASSFGLAGVQETQYF	TGTGCCAGCAGCTTTGGACTAGCGGGAGTACAAGAGACCCAGTACTTC
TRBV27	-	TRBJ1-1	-	CASSLREGANTEAFF	TGTGCCAGCAGTTTACGTGAAGGAGCGAACACTGAAGCTTTCTTT
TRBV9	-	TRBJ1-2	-	CASSLEQGLYGYTF	TGTGCCAGCAGCCTCGAACAGGGCCTCTATGGCTACACCTTC
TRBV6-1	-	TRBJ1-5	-	CASSGLPANQPQHF	TGTGCCAGTTCGGGACTACCGGCTAATCAGCCCCAGCATTTT
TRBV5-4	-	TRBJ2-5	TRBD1	CVLFQTGGGETQYF	TGTGTACTGTTTCAGACAGGGGGTGGGGAGACCCAGTACTTC
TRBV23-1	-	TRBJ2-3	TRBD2	CASIRTSGLTDTQYF	TGCGCCAGCATCCGGACTAGCGGACTCACAGATACGCAGTATTTT
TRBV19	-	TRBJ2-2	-	CASSPNPGGPGELFF	TGTGCCAGTAGTCCGAATCCAGGTGGGCCCGGGGAGCTGTTTTTT
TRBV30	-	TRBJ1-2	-	CACFPGRDYGYTF	TGTGCCTGCTTCCCCGGGCGGGACTATGGCTACACCTTC
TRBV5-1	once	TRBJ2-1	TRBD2	CASSLVTSGILGGEQFF	TGCGCCAGCAGCTTGGTCACTAGCGGGATTTTGGGAGGTGAGCAGTTCTTC
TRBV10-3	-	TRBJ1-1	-	CAISDDSGNTEAFF	TGTGCCATCAGTGACGACAGCGGGAACACTGAAGCTTTCTTT
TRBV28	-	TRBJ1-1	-	CASSSGNRVRSEAFF	TGTGCCAGCAGTTCAGGAAACAGGGTACGATCTGAAGCTTTCTTT
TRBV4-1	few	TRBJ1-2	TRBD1	CASSSPLGGTGGKGYGYTF	TGCGCCAGCAGCTCACCATTAGGGGGGACAGGGGGGAAAGGCTATGGCTACACCTTC
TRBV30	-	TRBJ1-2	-	CAWSPPVVGSLSYTF	TGTGCCTGGAGTCCCCCCGTAGTAGGTTCACTCTCCTACACCTTC
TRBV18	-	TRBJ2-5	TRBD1	CASSQGQGETQYF	TGTGCCAGCTCGCAGGGACAGGGAGAGACCCAGTACTTC
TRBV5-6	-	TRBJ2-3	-	CASSLASDYLTDTQYF	TGTGCCAGCAGCTTGGCCTCAGACTACCTCACAGATACGCAGTATTTT
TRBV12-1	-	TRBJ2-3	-	CASSLLAGGADTQYF	TGTGCCAGCAGCTTACTAGCGGGGGGGGCAGATACGCAGTATTTT
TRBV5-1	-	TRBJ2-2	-	CASSGGLYTGELFF	TGCGCCAGCAGCGGGGGACTCTACACCGGGGAGCTGTTTTTT
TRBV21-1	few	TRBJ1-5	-	CASSKCGGGLAPSFHQPQHF	TGTGCCAGCAGCAAATGTGGGGGAGGGTTAGCCCCCTCATTCCATCAGCCCCAGCATTTT
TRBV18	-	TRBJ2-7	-	CASSPIGSYEQYF	TGTGCCAGCTCACCAATTGGCTCCTACGAGCAGTACTTC
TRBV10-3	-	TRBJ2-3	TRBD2	CAISESSGRKQYF	TGTGCCATCAGTGAGTCTAGCGGGAGGAAGCAGTATTTT
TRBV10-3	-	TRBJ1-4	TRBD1	CAISESGQGEKLFF	TGTGCCATCAGTGAGTCAGGACAGGGGGAAAAACTGTTTTTT
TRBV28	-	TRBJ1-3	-	CASSLGFRGSGNTIYF	TGTGCCAGCAGTCTCGGCTTTCGGGGCTCTGGAAACACCATATATTTT
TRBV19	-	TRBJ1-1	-	CASSSWTLNTEAFF	TGTGCCAGTAGTTCTTGGACCCTGAACACTGAAGCTTTCTTT
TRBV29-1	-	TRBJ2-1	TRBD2	CSVEGREGRLGNEQFF	TGCAGCGTTGAGGGTCGGGAGGGAAGATTGGGCAATGAGCAGTTCTTC
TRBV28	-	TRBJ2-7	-	CASSFSSASYEQYF	TGTGCCAGCAGTTTTTCCAGCGCCTCCTACGAGCAGTACTTC
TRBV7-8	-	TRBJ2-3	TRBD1	CASSMGGQGIADTQYF	TGTGCCAGCAGCATGGGGGGACAGGGGATAGCAGATACGCAGTATTTT
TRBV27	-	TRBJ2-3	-	CASSLSGLSTDTQYF	TGTGCCAGCTCCTTGTCGGGGTTGAGCACAGATACGCAGTATTTT
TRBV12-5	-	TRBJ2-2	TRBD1	CASGRYTGVVRGGELFF	TGTGCTAGTGGCCGGTACACAGGGGTTGTCCGAGGCGGGGAGCTGTTTTTT
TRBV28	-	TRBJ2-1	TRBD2	CASTSGVLVNEQFF	TGTGCCAGCACCAGCGGGGTTCTTGTGAATGAGCAGTTCTTC
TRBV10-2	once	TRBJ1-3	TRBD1	CASKGTGLGNTIYF	TGCGCCAGCAAGGGGACAGGGCTTGGAAACACCATATATTTT
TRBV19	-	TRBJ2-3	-	CASSRLGPDGTDTQYF	TGTGCCAGTAGCCGTTTGGGCCCCGACGGCACAGATACGCAGTATTTT
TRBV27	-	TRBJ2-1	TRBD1	CASSLQTGDLSGQFF	TGTGCCAGCAGTTTACAGACAGGGGATCTTAGCGGGCAGTTCTTC
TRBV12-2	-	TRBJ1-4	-	CARAHKKGWANEKLFF	TGTGCAAGAGCCCACAAAAAGGGGTGGGCTAATGAAAAACTGTTTTTT
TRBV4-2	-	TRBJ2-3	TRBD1	CASSQDLPGQGARDTQYF	TGTGCCAGCAGCCAAGACCTCCCGGGACAGGGGGCGCGGGATACGCAGTATTTT
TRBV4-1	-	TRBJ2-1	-	CASSAGWGPEQFF	TGCGCCAGCAGCGCCGGGTGGGGGCCTGAGCAGTTCTTC
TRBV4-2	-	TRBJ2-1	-	CASSQDSGHEQFF	TGTGCCAGCAGCCAAGATAGTGGGCATGAGCAGTTCTTC
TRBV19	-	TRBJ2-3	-	CASTSIGLAGESSTDTQYF	TGTGCCAGTACCTCCATCGGACTCGCTGGGGAGAGTAGCACAGATACGCAGTATTTT
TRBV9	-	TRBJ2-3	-	CASSVSPRTDTQYF	TGTGCCAGCAGCGTTTCGCCCCGCACAGATACGCAGTATTTT
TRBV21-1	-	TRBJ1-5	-	CASSRGVPTGLFGQPQHF	TGTGCCAGCAGCAGGGGGGTCCCGACAGGGTTGTTTGGGCAGCCCCAGCATTTT
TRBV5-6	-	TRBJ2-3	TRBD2	CASSRRGAHTDTQYF	TGTGCCAGCAGCCGGCGGGGGGCCCACACAGATACGCAGTATTTT
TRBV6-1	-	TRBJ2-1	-	CARPPGRIYNEQFF	TGTGCCAGGCCACCCGGGCGGATCTACAATGAGCAGTTCTTC
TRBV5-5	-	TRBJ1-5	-	CASSLLPGGDQPQHF	TGTGCCAGCAGCTTGCTCCCGGGGGGAGATCAGCCCCAGCATTTT
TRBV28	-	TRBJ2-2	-	CASSTQGTYTGELFF	TGTGCCAGCAGTACACAGGGGACTTACACCGGGGAGCTGTTTTTT
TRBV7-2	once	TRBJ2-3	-	CASTNGLGDTQYF	TGTGCCAGCACCAACGGGCTTGGGGATACGCAGTATTTT
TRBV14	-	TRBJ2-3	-	CASSHTGPFRYF	TGTGCCAGCAGCCACACAGGGCCCTTTCGGTATTTT
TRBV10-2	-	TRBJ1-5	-	CASGDLSGQPQHF	TGCGCCAGCGGCGACCTTTCGGGGCAGCCCCAGCATTTT
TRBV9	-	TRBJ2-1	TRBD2	CASSVMSGSNEQFF	TGTGCCAGCAGCGTTATGAGCGGGAGCAATGAGCAGTTCTTC
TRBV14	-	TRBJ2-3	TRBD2	CASSQRRQAGADTQYF	TGTGCCAGCAGCCAAAGGAGGCAAGCGGGAGCAGATACGCAGTATTTT
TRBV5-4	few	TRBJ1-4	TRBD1	CASSQNRGLDEKLFF	TGTGCCAGCAGCCAGAACAGGGGTCTCGATGAAAAACTGTTTTTT
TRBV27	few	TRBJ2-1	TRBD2	CASHSAGVYRGNEQFF	TGTGCCAGCCACTCAGCGGGGGTCTACCGGGGAAATGAGCAGTTCTTC
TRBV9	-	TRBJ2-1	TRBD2	CASNLPAGGAERGEQFF	TGTGCCAGCAACCTCCCAGCGGGAGGGGCCGAAAGGGGTGAGCAGTTCTTC
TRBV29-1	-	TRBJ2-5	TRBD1	CSVERGQGETQYF	TGCAGCGTTGAGAGGGGACAGGGAGAGACCCAGTACTTC
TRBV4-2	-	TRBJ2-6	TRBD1	CASSRRQGPSGANVLTF	TGTGCCAGCAGCCGCCGACAGGGACCCTCTGGGGCCAACGTCCTGACTTTC
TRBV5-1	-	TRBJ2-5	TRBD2	CASSSGGASPQETQYF	TGCGCCAGCAGTAGCGGGGGGGCCTCTCCCCAAGAGACCCAGTACTTC
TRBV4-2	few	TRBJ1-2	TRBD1	CASSQEHRDRDYGYTF	TGTGCCAGCAGCCAAGAGCACCGGGACAGGGACTATGGCTACACCTTC
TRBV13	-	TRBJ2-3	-	CASSFNPRGELTDTQYF	TGTGCCAGCAGCTTCAACCCTCGTGGGGAGCTCACAGATACGCAGTATTTT
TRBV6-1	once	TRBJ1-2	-	CASSEATEGPYGYTF	TGTGCCAGCAGTGAAGCGACTGAGGGCCCCTATGGCTACACCTTC
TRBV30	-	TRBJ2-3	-	CARGGSTDTQYF	TGTGCCCGAGGGGGGTCGACAGATACGCAGTATTTT
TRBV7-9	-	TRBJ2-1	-	CASSDRYNEQFF	TGTGCCAGCAGCGACAGATACAATGAGCAGTTCTTC
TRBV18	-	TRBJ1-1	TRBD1	CASSPLQQGESRTEAFF	TGTGCCAGCTCACCACTTCAACAGGGGGAGTCTAGGACTGAAGCTTTCTTT